The 7 T cell receptor beta chains given below trace back to one sample, sequenced in a study of blood T cell repertoires in COVID-19. TCRdb's table, derived via immunoSEQ multiplex PCR, lists solely in-frame clones and lacks some. The repertoire holds some 300,000 clones, 88% seen once, with around 0.92% in the top ten. Material: PBMCs or T cells enriched from blood (not recorded which). Source of these receptors: a woman in her thirties who had recovered from COVID-19.

The chain recombines TRBV11-2 with TRBJ1-1, with TRBD1 matching over 9 bases. Germline lookup yields CDR1 SGHAT and CDR2 FQNNGV. The CDR3 has 15 residues. Trimming took 5 bases from V and 5 from J; bases not matched to a gene: 9. In nucleotides, the CDR3 is TGTGCCAGCAGCCTACGACAGGGGGTGAGGACTGAAGCTTTCTTT. Protein product: CASSLRQGVRTEAFF.

The chain is built from TRBV7-9 and TRBJ1-3, with D perhaps TRBD1 (6 bases). This CDR3 has 19 amino acids. Germline V gene data show CDR1 as SEHNR and CDR2 as FQNEAQ (reference sequence). V was clipped by 2 bases and J by 1 base, with 21 bases between them. The chain's CDR3 is CASSLPRRDTPYSGNTIYF. Here the CDR3 DNA reads TGTGCCAGCAGCTTACCGCGTAGGGACACCCCATATTCTGGAAACACCATATATTTT. Using reference TRBV7-9 and TRBJ1-3 for the parts outside the CDR3, the full variable domain is DTGVSQNPRHKITKRGQNVTFRCDPISEHNRLYWYRQTLGQGPEFLTYFQNEAQLEKSRLLSDRFSAERPKGSFSTLEIQRTEQGDSAMYLCASSLPRRDTPYSGNTIYFGEGSWLTVV.

The chain has TRBV7-3 and TRBJ2-3, with TRBD2 identical over 12 bases. The CDR3 length is 18 residues. The V gene end was trimmed by 2 bases and the J gene end by 1 base; junction bases not matched to a gene: 7. CDR1 is SGHTA and CDR2 is FQGTGA in the germline V gene. The CDR3 region is CASSLHSSGRAGTDTQYF. As DNA, the CDR3 is TGTGCCAGCAGCTTACACTCTAGCGGGAGGGCCGGCACAGATACGCAGTATTTT.

V usage is TRBV3-1 (or the pseudogene TRBV3-2) and J usage is TRBJ2-1; maybe TRBD2 (6 bases). This CDR3 spans 13 amino acids. Trimming stripped 5 bases from V and 14 bases from J, with 19 bases between. Germline V CDR1 and CDR2: LGHDT, YNNKEL (reference sequence). CDR3 sequence (DNA): TGTGCCAGCAGCGCCCAACTAGCAATTTTCAAGTTCTTC. Its protein is CASSAQLAIFKFF.

The genes are TRBV27 and TRBJ2-1; TRBD2 aligns across 9 bases. The V gene's germline CDR1 is MNHEY and CDR2 SMNVEV (reference sequence). V shed 1 base and J 3 bases; nucleotides not matched to a gene: 10. This CDR3 comprises 18 residues. The CDR3 loop is CASSLWVILAGIYNEQFF. The DNA of the CDR3 is TGTGCCAGCAGTTTATGGGTCATTCTAGCGGGAATCTACAATGAGCAGTTCTTC.

V usage is TRBV28 and J usage is TRBJ2-7, with 7 bases fitting TRBD2. Germline CDR1 reads MDHEN; CDR2 reads SYDVKM. This CDR3 has 16 amino acids. V was pared by 4 bases and J by 4 bases, with 13 bases of the junction left unmatched. The CDR3 here is CASSSIGLDDKYEQYF. CDR3 nucleotides: TGTGCCAGCAGTTCCATCGGACTAGATGATAAGTACGAGCAGTACTTC. Full variable domain (remainder filled in from reference TRBV28 and TRBJ2-7): DVKVTQSSRYLVKRTGEKVFLECVQDMDHENMFWYRQDPGLGLRLIYFSYDVKMKEKGDIPEGYSVSREKKERFSLILESASTNQTSMYLCASSSIGLDDKYEQYFGPGTRLTVT.

V usage is TRBV27 and J usage is TRBJ2-7; tentatively, D is TRBD1 (5 bases). The CDR3 loop spans 13 amino acids. Trimming left V 5 bases short and J 4 bases short, with 12 bases between. Germline V gives CDR1 MNHEY, CDR2 SMNVEV (reference sequence). Here the CDR3 reads CASSPRQIYEQYF. The CDR3 DNA follows: TGTGCCAGCAGTCCAAGACAGATATACGAGCAGTACTTC.